One sample yielded the 13 T cell receptor beta chains listed below, sequenced in a study of cytomegalovirus exposure and HLA in healthy donors. The primer mix had 60 Vbeta and 13 Jbeta primers. The table came from immunoSEQ multiplex PCR; TCRdb's copy has only in-frame clones and leaves some out. Of 150,000 to 200,000 clones listed, approximately 80% are singletons. Sequenced sample: PBMCs. Every receptor here comes from a male donor in good health and CMV-seronegative.

The J gene is TRBJ2-7, the V gene TRBV27; D may be TRBD1 (6 bases). Trimming stripped 3 bases from V and 6 bases from J, with 15 bases between. Germline CDR1 MNHEY, CDR2 SMNVEV (reference sequence). CDR3 length: 14 amino acids. The CDR3 region has the DNA TGTGCCAGCAGTTTCACACTAACAGGGTCCGAGCAGTACTTC. Its protein product is CASSFTLTGSEQYF.

The chain employs TRBV6-5 and TRBJ2-7, with 8 bases fitting TRBD1. Unmatched junction bases numbered 12, after V lost 6 bases and J lost 5 bases. CDR1 is MNHEY and CDR2 is SVGAGI in the germline V gene. CDR3 length equals 15 residues. Here the CDR3 reads CASRKRDRGKDEQYF. In nucleotides, the CDR3 is TGTGCCAGCAGGAAAAGAGACAGGGGTAAGGACGAGCAGTACTTC.

The sample holds a few counts of this clone. The genes are TRBV21-1 and TRBJ1-1; no DNA check was done on the table's D call, TRBD1. TRBV21-1 is a pseudogene. CDR3 size: 16 residues. The CDR3 reads CASSSSGQGFMREAFF. DNA for the CDR3: TGTGCCAGCAGCTCGTCGGGACAGGGGTTTATGAGAGAAGCTTTCTTT.

J is TRBJ2-7 and V is TRBV5-1; TRBD1 aligns across 11 bases. The germline gives CDR1 SGHRS, CDR2 YFSETQ. There are 13 residues in the CDR3. Unmatched junction bases numbered 4, after V lost 6 bases and J lost 5 bases. The CDR3 spells CASKEDRGHEQYF. The CDR3 coding sequence is TGCGCCAGCAAAGAGGACAGGGGGCACGAGCAGTACTTC. The whole variable domain, remainder taken from reference TRBV5-1 and TRBJ2-7, is KAGVTQTPRYLIKTRGQQVTLSCSPISGHRSVSWYQQTPGQGLQFLFEYFSETQRNKGNFPGRFSGRQFSNSRSEMNVSTLELGDSALYLCASKEDRGHEQYFGPGTRLTVT.

This chain joins TRBV6-5 and TRBJ2-7, with 13 bases fitting TRBD2. CDR3 size: 15 residues. CDR1 and CDR2 (germline): MNHEY, SVGAGI. With 5 bases clipped from V and 2 bases from J, the junction kept 3 bases outside the gene matches. The CDR3 region has the DNA TGTGCCAGCAGTGGACTAGCGGGGGATACCTACGAGCAGTACTTC. The encoded protein is CASSGLAGDTYEQYF.

The chain links TRBV28 to TRBJ2-5, with 8 bases matching TRBD1. The V and J ends lost 4 bases and 5 bases, in that order; junction bases with no gene match: 9. The CDR3 length is 15 residues. From germline, CDR1 is MDHEN and CDR2 SYDVKM. CDR3 sequence: CASSSVTGGVETQYF. In nucleotides, the CDR3 is TGTGCCAGCAGTTCTGTAACAGGGGGTGTGGAGACCCAGTACTTC.

The DNA for the CDR3 is TGCGCCAGCAGCCATGGACAGATCACAGATACGCAGTATTTT. This sequence encodes CASSHGQITDTQYF. The chain couples TRBV5-1 to TRBJ2-3, with a possible D match to TRBD1 (6 bases). Germline loops: CDR1 SGHRS, CDR2 YFSETQ. Trimming pared 4 bases from V and 2 bases from J, leaving 11 bases between. The CDR3 is made up of 14 amino acids.

This clone was counted only a few times. This sequence joins TRBV4-3 and TRBJ1-6; D ambiguous. CDR1 is LGHNA, CDR2 YSLEER, per germline. The CDR3 extends over 13 amino acids. The ends were cut back, 4 bases at V and 7 bases at J, with 8 bases in the middle. The CDR3 loop is CASSPKPNSPLHF. The CDR3 coding sequence is TGCGCCAGCAGCCCTAAACCCAATTCACCCCTCCACTTT.

The chain uses TRBV19 and TRBJ2-5; maybe TRBD2 (5 bases). V gave up 4 bases and J gave up 2 bases, with 8 bases separating them. CDR1 LNHDA and CDR2 SQIVND come from the germline V gene (reference sequence). CDR3 size: 13 residues. CDR3 sequence reads: CASSTGNQETQYF. For the CDR3, the DNA is TGTGCCAGTAGTACGGGAAATCAAGAGACCCAGTACTTC.

The V and J genes are TRBV11-3 and TRBJ2-5, with 9 bases aligning to TRBD2. The CDR3 totals 15 residues. Germline V gene data show CDR1 as SGHNT and CDR2 as YENEEA. J was trimmed by 5 bases and V by 2 bases; bases with no gene match: 6. CDR3 protein: CASSLTSGPRETQYF. CDR3 bases: TGTGCCAGCAGCTTAACTAGCGGGCCTAGGGAGACCCAGTACTTC.

Comments on this clone: Compared with germline, one end of the junction differs, possibly owing to a read error. This specimen includes other DNA sequences encoding the same CDR3. The chain couples TRBV30 to TRBJ2-7, with D perhaps TRBD1 (6 bases). The CDR3 extends over 12 amino acids. In germline, CDR1 is GTSNPN, CDR2 SVGIG (reference sequence). Here the CDR3 DNA reads TGTGCCTGGAGGCAGACAGGTTCCGGGTCTAACTTC. Its protein product is CAWRQTGSGSNF. The full variable domain, with the rest looked up from reference TRBV30 and TRBJ2-7, is SQTIHQWPATLVQPVGSPLSLECTVEGTSNPNLYWYRQAAGRGLQLLFYSVGIGQISSEVPQNLSASRPQDRQFILSSKKLLLSDSGFYLCAWRQTGSGSNFGPGTRLTVT.

This chain connects TRBV28 to TRBJ1-5; 8 nucleotides match TRBD1. Germline CDR1 reads MDHEN; CDR2 reads SYDVKM. The CDR3 is made up of 17 amino acids. V trimming: 7 bases; J trimming: 5 bases; junction bases outside the gene matches: 16. The CDR3 region has the DNA TGTGCCAGCAAATCCCCCGGGACAGGAGTATCGGATCAGCCCCAGCATTTT. It specifies CASKSPGTGVSDQPQHF.

Notes on this clone: Other DNA sequences in the same sample also yield this CDR3. J is TRBJ2-3 and V is TRBV18; 11 bases fit TRBD2. V was clipped by 3 bases and J by 5 bases; unmatched bases: 1. The CDR3 covers 14 residues. The germline CDR1 and CDR2 sequences are KGHSH and LQKENI. The CDR3 DNA reads as TGTGCCAGCTCACCCGGACTAGCGGGAGATACGCAGTATTTT. Protein: CASSPGLAGDTQYF. The whole variable domain, remainder taken from reference TRBV18 and TRBJ2-3, is NAGVMQNPRHLVRRRGQEARLRCSPMKGHSHVYWYRQLPEEGLKFMVYLQKENIIDESGMPKERFSAEFPKEGPSILRIQQVVRGDSAAYFCASSPGLAGDTQYFGPGTRLTVL.